The TCR beta chain under discussion was sequenced for a study of cytomegalovirus exposure and HLA in healthy donors. Regarding the study as a whole: Among the sequence variants, a highly shared cluster was likely an artifact of sequencing. A later analysis reportedly found fewer N-insertions in an Asian-associated ancestry cluster than the roughly 730-donor mean. The majority of TCR sequences were rare, yet some public TCRs appeared in many donors.

This clone appeared a few times. The antigen is unknown. PCR amplification relied on 60 Vbeta primers (plus 13 Jbeta primers). TCRdb's table, derived via immunoSEQ multiplex PCR, lists solely in-frame clones and lacks some. The data hold fewer than 250,000 clones, with approximately 80% observed a single time. The germline gives CDR1 MDHEN, CDR2 SYDVKM. V gave up 4 bases and J gave up 3 bases; unmatched junction bases: 6. The CDR3 sequence is 15 residues long. The sequencing input was PBMCs. This receptor was obtained from a man between 25 and 39 years old in good health and CMV-seronegative. This chain connects TRBV28 to TRBJ2-7; TRBD1 matches 10 bases. DNA for the CDR3: TGTGCCAGCAGTTCGCCGGGACAGGGGATCTACGAGCAGTACTTC. It specifies CASSSPGQGIYEQYF.